This record covers a single TCR beta chain. The antigen it recognizes is unknown. It has no much larger one-base neighbor in the sample; base qualities were not kept. Read against the paper, the sample's time point label means: about 28 days (+/-7) after the second vaccine dose. AZD1222 recipients given second doses at about 4 weeks or at about 12 weeks were pooled, since spike-specific TCR depth and breadth were not found to differ between the two schedules. Samples from vaccinated people were obtained from the UK trials COV001 and COV002, which included a single-blind randomized controlled phase 2/3 trial of AZD1222 (ChAdOx1 nCoV-19) in healthy adults. Trial participant PBMC samples were collected at day 0 and day 28 after the second dose for TCRbeta chain sequencing. Clipping removes 2 bases from V and 4 bases from J, with 9 as the unmatched junction base count. CDR1 SGHTS and CDR2 YDEGEE were looked up in the germline V gene. The CDR3 starts with the cysteine, ends with the phenylalanine, and has 16 residues. Of all the DNA, just the CDR3 is kept, 48 bases in frame from base 1.

The sample originates from a study of T cell responses to AZD1222 COVID-19 vaccine (dated by TCRdb to about 2021). Context from the whole study: A total of about 230 trial participants underwent TCR sequencing, of whom some 210 received two doses of AZD1222 and some 25 received two doses of the MenACWY control vaccine. Enrollment into the trials was organized by age into subgroups of 18-55, 56-69 and 70-plus years, and those subgroups contained roughly 150, 30 and 60 TCR-sequenced participants, respectively. Here is what the overall study found, with its caveats: CD4 TCRs associated with the vaccine covered the entire spike protein, and the dominant responses were in regions 160-218 and 743-854. In the small 56-69-year group, the increase in depth fell short of significance, most likely because of low power. No day 14 peak-response samples were available, so repertoires were characterized only after the peak T cell response. Participants were mostly white British and included more females than males, and it was suggested by the authors that clonal diversity may have been underestimated. Only a handful of AZD1222 recipients were SARS-CoV-2 seropositive at baseline, limiting conclusions about previously exposed vaccinees. Nearly half of unique spike-specific TCRs reportedly recognized epitopes outside regions mutated in the B.1.351 and B.1.1.7 variants. Spike-specific TCR breadth and depth rose significantly after two AZD1222 doses compared with day 0 and with MenACWY recipients.

The CDR3 regions of human TCRbeta chains were analyzed by immunosequencing. Per the original workflow: Repertoire TCRs were checked for matches against a reference library of SARS-CoV-2-specific TCRs that had been generated using the MIRA antigen-specificity platform. Breadth meant the fraction of unique TCRs that were SARS-CoV-2-associated, whereas depth meant the fraction of total T cells that were SARS-CoV-2-associated. Using the MIRA data, every spike-specific TCR was mapped to the spike region that the TCR reacted to and assigned to either a CD4 or a CD8 class. Log10-transformed breadth and depth values were compared by one-way ANOVA with Sidak's multiple comparisons tests. TCRdb retrieved this table from immuneACCESS and kept in-frame rearrangements only. Not all clones are present; in checked studies, unresolved V genes account for under half, and no reason is known for the remainder. V, J and clone size are those of that table, while D and trimming were read from the DNA. This sample comprises around 99,000 clones, over 75% of them detected only once. The ten largest make up about 4.6% of the sample.

This material consisted of peripheral blood, taken 28 days after the second AZD1222 dose. The sequence is built from TRBV5-8 and TRBJ2-1, and 7 bases in between align with TRBD2. This receptor was identified in an adult who received the AZD1222 COVID-19 vaccine. The DNA sequence reads TGTGCCAGCAGCTTTTGGGAGGGTCCTGCGTACAATGAGCAGTTCTTC. It translates to CASSFWEGPAYNEQFF.